Below, 21 T cell receptor beta chains from the same sample are listed, as sequenced in a study of cytomegalovirus exposure and HLA in healthy donors. The PCR employed 60 Vbeta primers together with 13 Jbeta primers. Produced via immunoSEQ multiplex PCR; TCRdb's table is partial and in-frame only. The specimen's table records approximately 30,000 clones. What was sequenced was PBMCs. The receptors were sampled from a woman aged 40 to 55 in good health and CMV-seropositive.

The chain couples TRBV6-1 to TRBJ2-2; D is unresolved. CDR1 is MNHNS, CDR2 SASEGT, per germline. Trimming pared 5 bases from V and 4 bases from J, leaving 8 bases between. The CDR3 runs to 13 residues. The CDR3 region has the DNA TGTGCCAGCAGTATACAATCCACCGGGGAGCTGTTTTTT. Translating gives CASSIQSTGELFF.

The gene calls are TRBV2 and TRBJ1-5, with D perhaps TRBD1 (6 bases). CDR1 SNHLY and CDR2 FYNNEI come from the germline V gene. The CDR3 covers 14 residues. The germline V and J ends were trimmed by 4 bases and 6 bases, with 13 bases remaining between them. DNA for the CDR3: TGTGCCAGCAGTGTGCGGGGGGCAAGTCAGCCCCAGCATTTT. Translation gives CASSVRGASQPQHF. The full variable domain, completed using reference TRBV2 and TRBJ1-5, is EPEVTQTPSHQVTQMGQEVILRCVPISNHLYFYWYRQILGQKVEFLVSFYNNEISEKSEIFDDQFSVERPDGSNFTLKIRSTKLEDSAMYFCASSVRGASQPQHFGDGTRLSIL.

The chain carries TRBV13 and TRBJ2-5; TRBD1 might be the D (6 bases). Trimming shortened V by 4 bases and J by 5 bases, and 11 bases separated the two germline ends. This CDR3 is 13 amino acids long. The germline V gene encodes CDR1 PRHDT and CDR2 FYEKMQ (reference sequence). CDR3 DNA: TGTGCCAGCAGCTGGGACAAGGCGGAGACCCAGTACTTC. This encodes CASSWDKAETQYF.

The V call is TRBV5-1, the J call TRBJ2-5, with a tentative D call TRBD2 (5 bases). Trimming took 1 base from V and 2 from J, leaving 12 bases between them. Germline V gene lookup returns CDR1 SGHRS and CDR2 YFSETQ. The CDR3 consists of 15 residues. This CDR3 is CASSLIVGEQETQYF. CDR3 sequence (DNA): TGCGCCAGCAGCTTGATTGTGGGAGAGCAAGAGACCCAGTACTTC.

V and J are TRBV30 and TRBJ2-1; the match to TRBD1 covers 7 bases. The CDR3 extends over 14 amino acids. Germline values: CDR1 GTSNPN, CDR2 SVGIG (reference sequence). Trimming at V came to 2 bases and at J to 8 bases, leaving 9 bases not matched to a gene. CDR3 DNA: TGTGCCTGGAGTCTAAGAAAGGGGGCATATGAGCAGTTCTTC. Its translation is CAWSLRKGAYEQFF. The entire variable domain, with the rest obtained from reference TRBV30 and TRBJ2-1, is as follows: SQTIHQWPATLVQPVGSPLSLECTVEGTSNPNLYWYRQAAGRGLQLLFYSVGIGQISSEVPQNLSASRPQDRQFILSSKKLLLSDSGFYLCAWSLRKGAYEQFFGPGTRLTVL.

The chain is built from TRBV6-5 and TRBJ2-3; 11 positions agree with TRBD2. This CDR3 has 15 amino acids. CDR1 is MNHEY and CDR2 is SVGAGI in the germline V gene. Trimming took 6 bases from V and 6 from J; bases not matched to a gene: 8. The CDR3 region is CASRTGLAGTDTQYF. The CDR3 DNA reads as TGTGCCAGCAGGACAGGACTAGCGGGTACGGATACGCAGTATTTT.

The chain carries TRBV5-1 and TRBJ2-7; the match to TRBD1 covers 10 bases. Unmatched junction bases numbered 5, after V lost 3 bases and J lost 2 bases. Germline V gives CDR1 SGHRS, CDR2 YFSETQ. The CDR3 has 15 residues. CDR3: CASSSPGQGTYEQYF. The CDR3 DNA follows: TGCGCCAGCAGCTCCCCGGGACAGGGGACCTACGAGCAGTACTTC.

The chain has TRBV9 and TRBJ2-5; 7 positions match TRBD2. The CDR3 runs 14 residues. The germline CDR1 and CDR2 sequences are SGDLS and YYNGEE. The V segment lost 4 bases and the J segment 1 base; nucleotides outside the gene matches: 4. The DNA for the CDR3 is TGTGCCAGCAGCAGAGCGGGATTCCAAGAGACCCAGTACTTC. As protein: CASSRAGFQETQYF. The variable domain in full, with the rest retrieved from reference TRBV9 and TRBJ2-5, is DSGVTQTPKHLITATGQRVTLRCSPRSGDLSVYWYQQSLDQGLQFLIQYYNGEERAKGNILERFSAQQFPDLHSELNLSSLELGDSALYFCASSRAGFQETQYFGPGTRLLVL.

The CDR3 DNA sequence: TGCAGCGTTGCCACTAGCGGTAGCACAGATACGCAGTATTTT. As protein: CSVATSGSTDTQYF. The chain recombines TRBV29-1 with TRBJ2-3, with 8 bases that match TRBD2. V was pared by 4 bases and J by 0 bases, with 3 bases of the junction left unmatched. This CDR3 is built from 14 residues. Germline V gene sequence: CDR1 SQVTM, CDR2 ANQGSEA.

In DNA, the CDR3 is TGCGCCAGCTGCCCGACAGTCGGTTCCGACAATGAGCAGTTCTTC. Protein product: CASCPTVGSDNEQFF. The J gene is TRBJ2-1, the V gene TRBV4-1, with D perhaps TRBD1 (5 bases). The CDR3 totals 15 residues. CDR1 and CDR2 from the germline V gene are MGHRA and YSYEKL. V lost 8 bases and J 5 bases, leaving 19 bases between the germline ends.

Note on this clone: The junction differs from germline at one of its ends, possibly a read error. V gene TRBV30 combines with J gene TRBJ1-5; 7 nucleotides agree with TRBD1. The CDR3 spans 13 residues. CDR1 and CDR2 from the germline V gene are GTSNPN and SVGIG (reference sequence). Here the CDR3 DNA reads TGTGCCTGGAGTAAAGGGGGCAACCAGCCCCAGCATTTT. Its protein is CAWSKGGNQPQHF.

The V gene is TRBV4-2, the J gene TRBJ2-7; D possibly corresponds to TRBD1 (5 bases). This CDR3 is built from 15 residues. Germline loops: CDR1 LGHNA, CDR2 YNFKEQ. V was shortened by 0 bases and J by 2 bases, with 11 bases between the two germline ends. The CDR3 is CASSQEQARTYEQYF. DNA of the CDR3: TGTGCCAGCAGCCAAGAACAGGCCCGGACCTACGAGCAGTACTTC.

The chain employs TRBV7-9 and TRBJ2-3, with unresolved D. Germline CDR1 and CDR2: SEHNR and FQNEAQ (reference sequence). V was trimmed by 5 bases and J by 6 bases, leaving 9 bases between them. This CDR3 has 12 residues. The DNA for the CDR3 is TGTGCCAGCAGCAAACCGGTGGATACGCAGTATTTT. Translated: CASSKPVDTQYF.

V gene TRBV11-3 combines with J gene TRBJ2-7; 10 positions agree with TRBD2. V shed 5 bases, J shed 6 bases, and the junction held 7 bases outside the gene matches. This CDR3 has 14 residues. Germline values: CDR1 SGHNT, CDR2 YENEEA. CDR3 sequence (DNA): TGTGCCAGCAGCCCGGGACTAGCGCCCGCCGAGCAGTACTTC. Translation gives CASSPGLAPAEQYF.

This chain uses TRBV10-3 with TRBJ2-1, with 7 bases aligning to TRBD2. Germline V gives CDR1 ENHRY, CDR2 SYGVKD. The junction had 5 bases not matched to a gene; V was cut back by 7 bases and J by 8 bases. The CDR3 extends over 12 amino acids. CDR3 sequence: CAINRGSDEQFF. CDR3 coding DNA: TGTGCCATCAATCGCGGGAGCGATGAGCAGTTCTTC.

This chain connects TRBV11-3 to TRBJ2-7, with TRBD1 matching over 7 bases. V shed 1 base, J shed 5 bases, and the junction held 11 bases outside the gene matches. Germline V CDR1 and CDR2: SGHNT, YENEEA. The CDR3 is 16 amino acids. CDR3 amino acids: CASSLGLSGQEHEQYF. The CDR3 DNA reads TGTGCCAGCAGCTTAGGGCTCAGTGGACAGGAACACGAGCAGTACTTC.

The V gene is TRBV29-1, the J gene TRBJ2-7, with 10 bases lining up with TRBD1. CDR3 size: 17 residues. J lost 6 bases, V lost 3 bases, and 17 bases had no gene match. Germline V gives CDR1 SQVTM, CDR2 ANQGSEA. The CDR3 spells CSVEAKPGQGGRREQYF. CDR3 coding DNA: TGCAGCGTTGAGGCAAAACCCGGACAGGGGGGAAGGCGCGAGCAGTACTTC.

The V call is TRBV2, the J call TRBJ1-1; 7 positions agree with TRBD1. The V segment lost 7 bases and the J segment 7 bases; nucleotides outside the gene matches: 15. Germline values: CDR1 SNHLY, CDR2 FYNNEI. The CDR3 covers 15 residues. The CDR3 DNA reads TGTGCCAGCAAGCGTTCTCCGTCCGGGACAGATGAAGCTTTCTTT. It encodes CASKRSPSGTDEAFF.

The chain carries TRBV21-1 and TRBJ2-3; the D segment call TRBD1 is taken from the table without a DNA check. TRBV21-1 counts as a pseudogene. The CDR3 has 16 amino acids. The DNA for the CDR3 is TGTGCCAGCAGCAAAACGTGGCCAGGCCTCACAGCTACGCAGTATTTT. It encodes CASSKTWPGLTATQYF.

The V and J genes are TRBV13 and TRBJ2-7, with D possibly matching TRBD2 (5 bases). The CDR3 runs to 13 residues. V was pared by 0 bases and J by 4 bases, with 7 bases between. Germline V lookup: CDR1 PRHDT, CDR2 FYEKMQ (reference sequence). The CDR3 sequence: CASSLGLVYEQYF. The CDR3 DNA reads TGTGCCAGCAGCTTAGGACTAGTGTACGAGCAGTACTTC.

On this clone: This sample also contains other DNA sequences that code for the same CDR3. The V gene is TRBV19, the J gene TRBJ1-3; 8 positions agree with TRBD1. From germline, CDR1 is LNHDA and CDR2 SQIVND (reference sequence). The CDR3 sequence is 14 residues long. J lost 0 bases, V lost 8 bases, and 3 bases had no gene match. The CDR3: CASGDRSSGNTIYF. CDR3 nucleotides: TGTGCCAGTGGGGACAGGAGCTCTGGAAACACCATATATTTT. The whole variable domain, remainder taken from reference TRBV19 and TRBJ1-3, is DGGITQSPKYLFRKEGQNVTLSCEQNLNHDAMYWYRQDPGQGLRLIYYSQIVNDFQKGDIAEGYSVSREKKESFPLTVTSAQKNPTAFYLCASGDRSSGNTIYFGEGSWLTVV.